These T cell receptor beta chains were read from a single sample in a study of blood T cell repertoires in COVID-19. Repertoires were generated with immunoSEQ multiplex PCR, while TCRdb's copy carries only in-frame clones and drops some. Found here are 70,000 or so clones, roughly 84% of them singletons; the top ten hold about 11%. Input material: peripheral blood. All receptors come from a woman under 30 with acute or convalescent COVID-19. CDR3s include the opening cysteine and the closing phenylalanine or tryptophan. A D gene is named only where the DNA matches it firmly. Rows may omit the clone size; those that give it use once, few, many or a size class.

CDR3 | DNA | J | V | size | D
CASSKTGYSNQPQHF | TGTGCCAGCAGCAAGACGGGTTATAGCAATCAGCCCCAGCATTTT | TRBJ1-5 | TRBV6-5 | NA | NA
CASSPTYSISLPSGGYF | TGTGCCAGCTCACCGACCTACTCGATCTCCCTACCTAGCGGAGGTTACTTC | TRBJ2-5 | TRBV18 | NA | TRBD2
CASSPRRVLAEITDTQYF | TGTGCCAGCAGCCCCAGGAGGGTACTAGCGGAGATCACAGATACGCAGTATTTT | TRBJ2-3 | TRBV7-8 | NA | TRBD2
CASSLGREGPQHF | TGTGCCAGCAGCTTGGGCAGGGAAGGACCCCAGCATTTT | TRBJ1-5 | TRBV5-8 | NA | NA
CASRMGQGALPFF | TGTGCCAGCAGGATGGGACAGGGGGCATTGCCTTTCTTT | TRBJ1-1 | TRBV5-4 | NA | TRBD1
CASSQVLRGSGNTIYF | TGCGCCAGCAGCCAAGTTCTCCGGGGATCGGGAAACACCATATATTTT | TRBJ1-3 | TRBV4-3 | NA | NA
CASSLRRDSHSGNTIYF | TGTGCCAGCAGCTTAAGGAGGGACAGTCACTCTGGAAACACCATATATTTT | TRBJ1-3 | TRBV7-2 | NA | TRBD1
CASSQWGANYGYTF | TGTGCCAGCAGTCAGTGGGGAGCTAACTATGGCTACACCTTC | TRBJ1-2 | TRBV2 | NA | NA
CASSGGPPEAGGVRDTQYF | TGTGCCAGCAGCGGAGGACCCCCTGAGGCGGGAGGGGTTCGAGATACGCAGTATTTT | TRBJ2-3 | TRBV9 | NA | TRBD2
CASRRDSIQPQHF | TGTGCCAGCCGCAGGGACTCGATCCAGCCCCAGCATTTT | TRBJ1-5 | TRBV28 | NA | NA
CASSEARRAVPKGTQYF | TGTGCCAGCAGTGAAGCACGCAGGGCGGTCCCGAAAGGGACCCAGTACTTC | TRBJ2-5 | TRBV2 | NA | NA
CASSQDQGKGYNEQFF | TGCGCCAGCAGCCAAGATCAGGGGAAGGGGTACAATGAGCAGTTCTTC | TRBJ2-1 | TRBV4-3 | NA | NA
CATLRDRGPYGYTF | TGTGCCACCCTCCGGGACAGGGGACCCTATGGCTACACCTTC | TRBJ1-2 | TRBV28 | few | TRBD1
CASSLTRLEKTQYF | TGTGCCAGCAGCTTGACTAGATTGGAGAAGACCCAGTACTTC | TRBJ2-5 | TRBV7-2 | NA | NA
CAWSPSRNTGELFF | TGTGCCTGGAGTCCTAGCAGGAACACCGGGGAGCTGTTTTTT | TRBJ2-2 | TRBV30 | NA | NA
CSVEAPSPVGVNTEAFF | TGCAGCGTTGAAGCCCCGAGCCCGGTCGGGGTGAACACTGAAGCTTTCTTT | TRBJ1-1 | TRBV29-1 | NA | NA
CASSPPVTVPGTEAFF | TGTGCCAGCTCACCACCAGTCACGGTCCCGGGTACTGAAGCTTTCTTT | TRBJ1-1 | TRBV18 | NA | NA
CASSFGRGLSYNEQFF | TGTGCCAGCAGCTTCGGCAGGGGGCTCTCCTACAATGAGCAGTTCTTC | TRBJ2-1 | TRBV7-2 | NA | TRBD1